A selection of T cell receptor beta chains follows, all from one sample in a study of CD8 T cells in ankylosing spondylitis. From the 5' RACE reads, TCRdb called clonotypes with MiXCR, one entry per CDR3 protein. The top ten hold approximately 15% of the sample, which has about 220,000 distinct CDR3 sequences, 6% to 8% seen once. Sequenced: blood, either unsorted or a sorted T cell fraction (not recorded which). The receptors originated from a male donor with ankylosing spondylitis. Both conserved end residues are part of each CDR3. The D gene is left open where the match is weak. Size values are once, few and many counts, or a class for expanded clones, and some rows have none.

D,V,size,J,CDR3,DNA
.,TRBV6-2/TRBV6-3,few,TRBJ2-7,CASTYSYSYEQYF,TGTGCCAGCACCTACAGTTACTCCTACGAGCAGTACTTC
.,TRBV20-1,few,TRBJ2-3,CSATPRDFPRTDTQYF,TGCAGTGCCACCCCTCGGGACTTCCCCCGGACAGATACGCAGTATTTT
TRBD1,TRBV20-1,many,TRBJ2-7,CSATDRGRSTYEQYF,TGCAGTGCCACGGACAGGGGGCGATCCACCTACGAGCAGTACTTC
TRBD2,TRBV27,many,TRBJ2-1,CASNSGGVVNEQFF,TGTGCCAGCAACAGCGGGGGGGTCGTGAATGAGCAGTTCTTC
.,TRBV7-9,many,TRBJ1-4,CASSPTARRSEKLFF,TGTGCCAGCAGCCCCACGGCACGGCGTAGTGAAAAACTGTTTTTT
.,TRBV4-1,few,TRBJ1-5,CASSQVGAGEVNQPQHF,TGCGCCAGCAGCCAAGTTGGGGCAGGGGAAGTAAATCAGCCCCAGCATTTT
TRBD1,TRBV29-1,many,TRBJ2-7,CSVPHDPGQRYEQYF,TGCAGCGTCCCACACGACCCGGGACAGCGCTACGAGCAGTACTTC
.,TRBV2,.,TRBJ2-1,CASSDGGPGQVHNEQFF,TGTGCCAGCAGTGATGGGGGACCTGGGCAAGTGCACAATGAGCAGTTCTTC
.,TRBV12-3/TRBV12-4,many,TRBJ1-2,CASSWDRGAQGYTF,TGTGCCAGCAGCTGGGATAGAGGAGCCCAGGGCTACACCTTC
.,TRBV6-5,.,TRBJ2-3,CASSHPEGSDTQYF,TGTGCCAGCAGTCACCCTGAGGGGTCAGATACGCAGTATTTT
TRBD1,TRBV7-9,many,TRBJ1-2,CASSSPGTGIYGYTF,TGTGCCAGCAGCTCACCCGGGACAGGGATCTATGGCTACACCTTC
.,TRBV9,many,TRBJ1-1,CASTLKVGLDGGTEAFF,TGTGCCAGCACCTTAAAAGTGGGCCTTGACGGGGGCACTGAAGCTTTCTTT
.,TRBV20-1,many,TRBJ1-1,CSAKPHLNTEAFF,TGCAGTGCTAAACCCCACCTGAACACTGAAGCTTTCTTT
TRBD2,TRBV7-9,few,TRBJ2-3,CASSFPAGTSSTDTQYF,TGTGCCAGCAGCTTCCCAGCGGGGACCTCTAGCACAGATACGCAGTATTTT
.,TRBV7-9,many,TRBJ1-2,CASSSAPGHTSYGYTF,TGTGCCAGCAGCTCGGCACCGGGACATACTTCCTATGGCTACACCTTC
.,TRBV10-3,many,TRBJ1-2,CAISESQAEGYTF,TGTGCCATCAGTGAGTCCCAGGCCGAGGGCTACACCTTC
.,TRBV20-1,many,TRBJ1-1,CSARAQGNTEAFF,TGCAGTGCTAGAGCCCAGGGGAACACTGAAGCTTTCTTT
TRBD2,TRBV28,many,TRBJ2-1,CASSQRGGQNEQFF,TGTGCCAGCAGTCAGCGGGGGGGCCAAAATGAGCAGTTCTTC
TRBD1,TRBV28,many,TRBJ2-3,CASSLTSGGPTDTQYF,TGTGCCAGCAGCCTCACTTCAGGGGGCCCCACAGATACGCAGTATTTT
.,TRBV4-1,many,TRBJ2-7,CASSQDLRVSYEQYF,TGCGCCAGCAGCCAAGATCTCAGGGTGTCCTACGAGCAGTACTTC
.,TRBV6-5,few,TRBJ2-2,CASSYGSGGLTGELFF,TGTGCCAGCAGTTACGGTTCTGGGGGGTTGACCGGGGAGCTGTTTTTT
TRBD1,TRBV15,few,TRBJ2-1,CATSGGQINEQFF,TGTGCCACCAGCGGGGGACAGATCAATGAGCAGTTCTTC
.,TRBV7-9,many,TRBJ2-7,CASSVRFNHPSYEQYF,TGTGCCAGCAGTGTTCGTTTCAACCACCCATCCTACGAGCAGTACTTC
.,TRBV6-5,many,TRBJ2-1,CASSTSGRPEQFF,TGTGCCAGCAGTACCTCGGGGCGTCCTGAGCAGTTCTTC
.,TRBV5-6,many,TRBJ2-2,CASSLVAGELFF,TGTGCCAGCAGCTTAGTAGCCGGGGAGCTGTTTTTT
TRBD1,TRBV28,few,TRBJ2-7,CASSLGVSGGPLEQYF,TGTGCCAGCAGTTTAGGGGTCTCAGGGGGTCCCCTAGAGCAGTACTTC
TRBD1,TRBV12-3/TRBV12-4,many,TRBJ2-7,CASSLGPGQGDEQYF,TGTGCCAGCAGTTTAGGGCCGGGACAGGGGGACGAGCAGTACTTC
.,TRBV4-3,many,TRBJ1-2,CASSQSEGRDYGYTF,TGCGCCAGCAGCCAATCGGAGGGACGGGACTATGGCTACACCTTC
.,TRBV10-2,few,TRBJ2-5,CASQGGSSGPETQYF,TGCGCCAGCCAAGGAGGTTCCAGCGGGCCAGAGACCCAGTACTTC
.,TRBV27,many,TRBJ1-1,CARPGQNTEAFF,TGTGCCCGTCCGGGACAGAACACTGAAGCTTTCTTT
.,TRBV18,few,TRBJ1-1,CASSPYPPQGDGTEAFF,TGTGCCAGCTCTCCCTATCCACCCCAGGGCGATGGGACTGAAGCTTTCTTT